The rows below give T cell receptor beta chains drawn from one sample of a study of radiotherapy plus CTLA-4 blockade in lung cancer. Method: immunoSEQ multiplex PCR; TCRdb's copy keeps in-frame clones and lacks some. Seen here are approximately 85,000 clones, about 85% observed once, and the top ten hold about 15%. The sample in question was peripheral blood, obtained from a patient treated with radiotherapy plus ipilimumab. Source of these receptors: a human donor with non-small cell lung cancer that progressed on radiotherapy plus ipilimumab. Both conserved end residues are part of each CDR3. A D gene is named only where the DNA matches it firmly. Some rows mark clone size as missing; the rest say once, few, many or name a class of expanded clone.

D	J	size	V	CDR3	DNA
NA	TRBJ2-4	NA	TRBV5-4	CASSFGQENIQYF	TGTGCCAGCAGCTTCGGACAAGAAAACATTCAGTACTTC
NA	TRBJ2-1	NA	TRBV2	CASRAYFSYNEQFF	TGTGCCAGCAGGGCATATTTTTCTTACAATGAGCAGTTCTTC
NA	TRBJ2-1	once	TRBV2	CASSILNEQFF	TGTGCCAGCAGCATTTTGAATGAGCAGTTCTTC
TRBD1	TRBJ1-5	NA	TRBV6-5	CASSSTGTDQPQHF	TGTGCCAGCAGTTCGACAGGGACCGATCAGCCCCAGCATTTT
NA	TRBJ1-1	NA	TRBV9	CASSGETINTEAFF	TGTGCCAGCAGCGGGGAGACGATAAACACTGAAGCTTTCTTT
NA	TRBJ1-3	once	TRBV9	CASSPPGEPPGNTIYF	TGTGCCAGCAGCCCGCCCGGGGAACCCCCCGGAAACACCATATATTTT
TRBD1	TRBJ1-2	many	TRBV7-9	CASSSPLQGANYGYTF	TGTGCCAGCAGTTCGCCCTTACAGGGGGCGAACTATGGCTACACCTTC
NA	TRBJ2-5	NA	TRBV30	CAWSVGLSGTQYF	TGTGCCTGGAGTGTAGGGCTCTCTGGGACCCAGTACTTC
TRBD2	TRBJ2-5	NA	TRBV2	CASSPGLAGVGETQYF	TGTGCCAGCAGTCCCGGACTAGCGGGGGTGGGAGAGACCCAGTACTTC
NA	TRBJ1-2	NA	TRBV5-8	CASSLAGTGRDGYTF	TGTGCCAGCAGCTTGGCCGGGACGGGCCGAGATGGCTACACCTTC
TRBD2	TRBJ2-1	NA	TRBV7-8	CASTLEGVSGSSYNEQFF	TGTGCCAGCACCCTAGAGGGGGTGAGCGGGAGCAGCTACAATGAGCAGTTCTTC
NA	TRBJ2-2	once	TRBV27	CASSLAGSGGELFF	TGTGCCAGCAGTTTAGCTGGGAGCGGGGGGGAGCTGTTTTTT
NA	TRBJ2-5	NA	TRBV29-1	CSAYGRTSRAETQYF	TGCAGCGCTTACGGAAGGACCAGCAGGGCTGAGACCCAGTACTTC
TRBD2	TRBJ2-1	NA	TRBV11-2	CASSSGMAGDEQFF	TGTGCCAGCAGCTCGGGCATGGCGGGGGATGAGCAGTTCTTC
NA	TRBJ1-4	NA	TRBV5-4	CASSLGLINEKLFF	TGTGCCAGCAGCTTGGGACTCATTAATGAAAAACTGTTTTTT
NA	TRBJ1-1	once	TRBV4-2	CASSYSGTEAFF	TGTGCCAGCAGCTACTCCGGGACAGAAGCTTTCTTT
TRBD2	TRBJ2-2	once	TRBV7-3	CASSRHGGGAVNTGELFF	TGTGCCAGCAGCCGCCATGGCGGGGGGGCCGTTAACACCGGGGAGCTGTTTTTT
NA	TRBJ2-7	NA	TRBV5-1	CASSESVLYEQYF	TGCGCCAGCAGCGAGAGCGTCCTCTACGAGCAGTACTTC
NA	TRBJ2-1	NA	TRBV4-1	CASKGNWGPLSYNEQFF	TGCGCCAGCAAAGGGAATTGGGGTCCTCTCTCCTACAATGAGCAGTTCTTC